This T cell receptor beta chain emerged from a study of post-analysis software for immune sequencing data. This clonotype was seen only a few times. Its antigen is not known. Unique molecular identifiers were built into the TCR beta cDNA libraries. The T cell input of roughly 0.85 to 11 million gave approximately 460,000 cDNA molecules. TCRdb processed the PCR reads anew with MiXCR; each CDR3 protein has one entry. This table holds roughly 870,000 distinct CDR3 sequences, about 57% found once. The germline V gene has CDR1 SQVTM and CDR2 ANQGSEA. The CDR3 runs to 14 residues. V lost 7 bases and J lost 2; bases outside the gene matches: 5. Study-wide results and caveats: For normalized Chao1 diversity, multiple sclerosis patients scored significantly lower than controls did. Roughly 5 TRBV segments occurring more often in patients than controls included TRBV5-6, TRBV5-1 and TRBV20-1. Samples prepared in the same batch strongly co-clustered by F measure.

The chain carries TRBV29-1 and TRBJ2-1, with 10 bases that match TRBD2. The sequence derives from a girl under 18 with multiple sclerosis. The sample taken for sequencing was blood. The CDR3: CSARAGGPYNEQFF. CDR3 nucleotides: TGCAGCGCTCGAGCGGGAGGGCCCTACAATGAGCAGTTCTTC.